The 23 T cell receptor beta chains presented below share a single source sample, sequenced in a study of blood T cell repertoires in COVID-19. Method: immunoSEQ multiplex PCR; TCRdb's copy keeps in-frame clones and lacks some. The top ten hold approximately 1.5% of the sample, which has 400,000 to 500,000 clones, over 75% seen once. Material: PBMCs or T cells enriched from blood (not recorded which). The receptors were sampled from a woman between 18 and 29 years old who had been exposed to COVID-19.

This sequence joins TRBV6-4 and TRBJ2-2; D remains unclear. V gave up 0 bases and J gave up 4 bases, with 3 bases separating them. Germline assignment: CDR1 MRHNA and CDR2 SNTAGT. The CDR3 totals 13 residues. This chain's CDR3 is CASSDSGTGELFF. In nucleotides, the CDR3 is TGTGCCAGCAGTGACTCCGGCACCGGGGAGCTGTTTTTT.

The CDR3 reads CAISVEGNTDTQYF. The CDR3 region has the DNA TGTGCCATCAGTGTTGAGGGTAACACAGATACGCAGTATTTT. This chain links TRBV10-3 with TRBJ2-3, with D possibly matching TRBD2 (5 bases). V lost 4 bases and J lost 2, with 10 bases in between. The CDR3 extends over 14 amino acids. Germline lookup yields CDR1 ENHRY and CDR2 SYGVKD.

This clone was detected once. The V and J genes are TRBV2 and TRBJ2-2; D remains unclear. The CDR3 is made up of 16 amino acids. The V gene lost 2 bases and the J gene lost 0 bases, with 10 bases spanning the gap. Germline-derived CDR1 and CDR2 are SNHLY and FYNNEI. CDR3 region: CASSELTLTNTGELFF. CDR3 DNA: TGTGCCAGCAGTGAACTCACTCTTACGAACACCGGGGAGCTGTTTTTT.

The chain employs TRBV5-1 and TRBJ2-1; maybe TRBD2 (5 bases). With 2 bases removed from V and 8 bases from J, the gap between germline ends came to 11 bases. The CDR3 consists of 13 residues. The germline CDR1 and CDR2 sequences are SGHRS and YFSETQ. The CDR3 loop reads CASSLSPRDEQFF. The DNA for the CDR3 is TGCGCCAGCAGCTTAAGCCCGCGGGATGAGCAGTTCTTC.

This clone showed up just once. J is TRBJ2-7 and V is TRBV5-8, with D perhaps matching TRBD2 (5 bases). V was pared by 1 base and J by 2 bases, with 10 bases between. CDR1 SGHTS and CDR2 YDEGEE come from the germline V gene. This CDR3 is built from 14 residues. This CDR3 is CASSLNGDPYEQYF. Here the CDR3 DNA reads TGTGCCAGCAGCTTGAACGGGGATCCCTACGAGCAGTACTTC.

The CDR3 DNA is TGCGCCAGCAGCTTGGAAGGGGCGCTGGGCACTGAAGCTTTCTTT. Translation: CASSLEGALGTEAFF. This chain joins TRBV5-1 and TRBJ1-1; D is perhaps TRBD1 (5 bases). CDR3 length equals 15 residues. Germline V gene sequence: CDR1 SGHRS, CDR2 YFSETQ. V was clipped by 0 bases and J by 4 bases, with 13 bases between them.

The chain recombines TRBV28 with TRBJ2-7; the D is unclear. This CDR3 is built from 13 residues. Germline lookup yields CDR1 MDHEN and CDR2 SYDVKM. V gave up 8 bases and J gave up 2 bases, with 13 bases separating them. DNA for the CDR3: TGTGCCAGCCACAACGAAAATCCCTACGAGCAGTACTTC. Protein product: CASHNENPYEQYF.

This chain uses TRBV7-6 with TRBJ2-1; 11 bases fit TRBD2. CDR1 SGHVS and CDR2 FNYEAQ come from the germline V gene. With 5 bases clipped from V and 8 bases from J, the junction kept 14 bases outside the gene matches. This CDR3 has 17 amino acids. CDR3 loop: CASSLMDSGRARDEQFF. The CDR3 DNA sequence: TGTGCCAGCAGCCTAATGGATAGCGGGAGGGCCAGGGATGAGCAGTTCTTC.

The chain joins TRBV7-9 to TRBJ1-2; D not resolved. V lost 5 bases and J lost 3, with 10 bases in between. The CDR3 is made up of 13 amino acids. The germline CDR1 and CDR2 sequences are SEHNR and FQNEAQ (reference sequence). CDR3 loop: CASSATNDYGYTF. Written as DNA, the CDR3 is TGTGCCAGCAGCGCTACGAACGACTATGGCTACACCTTC.

This sequence joins TRBV6-5 and TRBJ1-3; 8 bases line up with TRBD1. The germline CDR1 and CDR2 sequences are MNHEY and SVGAGI. The CDR3 is 13 residues long. The V gene end was trimmed by 6 bases and the J gene end by 2 bases; junction bases not matched to a gene: 0. CDR3 DNA sequence: TGTGCCAGCAGACAGGGGGCTGGAAACACCATATATTTT. Translating it yields CASRQGAGNTIYF.

The genes are TRBV6-5 and TRBJ1-5; maybe TRBD1 (5 bases). CDR1 is MNHEY, CDR2 SVGAGI, per germline. The ends were cut back, 7 bases at V and 1 base at J, with 11 bases in the middle. This CDR3 comprises 14 residues. The CDR3, as DNA: TGTGCCAGCACCCCAGGGCGCAGCAATCAGCCCCAGCATTTT. This translates into CASTPGRSNQPQHF.

The chain recombines TRBV30 with TRBJ1-1, with D possibly matching TRBD1 (6 bases). The CDR3 is made up of 15 amino acids. Trimming removed 0 bases from V and 1 base from J, with 12 bases in between. Germline V gene lookup returns CDR1 GTSNPN and CDR2 SVGIG (reference sequence). CDR3 DNA: TGTGCCTGGAGTGTACGTGACAGGCGGAACACTGAAGCTTTCTTT. Protein sequence: CAWSVRDRRNTEAFF.

CDR3 coding DNA: TGTGCCATCAGTGGGGGACTAGCGGTAGGCTACGAGCAGTACTTC. Amino acids: CAISGGLAVGYEQYF. The chain uses TRBV10-3 and TRBJ2-7; 11 nucleotides agree with TRBD2. With V trimmed by 4 bases and J by 3 bases, 5 bases remained unmatched. The CDR3 totals 15 residues. CDR1 is ENHRY and CDR2 is SYGVKD in the germline V gene.

V and J are TRBV5-1 and TRBJ1-1, with D possibly TRBD1 on 5 matching bases. Trimming stripped 3 bases from V and 0 bases from J, with 12 bases between. The CDR3 extends over 15 amino acids. CDR1 is SGHRS and CDR2 is YFSETQ in the germline V gene. Here the CDR3 DNA reads TGCGCCAGCAGCTGGGGGGAACTACTGAACACTGAAGCTTTCTTT. It codes for CASSWGELLNTEAFF.

The chain joins TRBV11-2 to TRBJ2-3; TRBD2 agrees at 7 bases. This CDR3 spans 17 amino acids. CDR1 and CDR2 from the germline V gene are SGHAT and FQNNGV. Trimming cost V 2 bases and J 0 bases; bases outside gene matches: 8. This CDR3 reads CASSLRRSGPSTDTQYF. The CDR3 bases are TGTGCCAGCAGCTTAAGGCGTAGCGGGCCAAGCACAGATACGCAGTATTTT.

The CDR3 protein is CASSYNSAGNTIYF. CDR3 sequence (DNA): TGTGCCAGCAGTTATAACAGTGCTGGAAACACCATATATTTT. The chain is built from TRBV6-5 and TRBJ1-3; D remains ambiguous. With 3 bases removed from V and 2 bases from J, the gap between germline ends came to 8 bases. The CDR3 length is 14 residues. Germline assignment: CDR1 MNHEY and CDR2 SVGAGI.

This chain uses TRBV28 with TRBJ2-7, with 10 nucleotides matching TRBD1. The CDR3 loop spans 17 amino acids. CDR1 and CDR2 from the germline V gene are MDHEN and SYDVKM. Trimming at V came to 5 bases and at J to 2 bases, leaving 12 bases not matched to a gene. CDR3 DNA: TGTGCCAGCAGTGAACGGAAAGGACAGGGGGTTACCTACGAGCAGTACTTC. Its translation is CASSERKGQGVTYEQYF.

The chain couples TRBV6-5 to TRBJ2-7; D might be TRBD1 (6 bases). V lost 11 bases and J lost 4, with 15 bases in between. The V gene's germline CDR1 is MNHEY and CDR2 SVGAGI. The CDR3 spans 12 residues. CDR3 DNA sequence: TGTGCCCTATTCGGGACACTTTACGAGCAGTACTTC. Residues: CALFGTLYEQYF.

V gene TRBV3-1 (or the pseudogene TRBV3-2) combines with J gene TRBJ2-3, with 11 bases matching TRBD1. J gave up 5 bases and V 7 bases, and 2 bases lay outside the gene matches. Germline assignment: CDR1 LGHDT and CDR2 YNNKEL (reference sequence). The CDR3 runs to 13 residues. CDR3 DNA: TGTGCCAGCAAAGGGACAGGGGGAGATACGCAGTATTTT. This gives the protein CASKGTGGDTQYF.

Note on this clone: Other DNA sequences in the same sample also yield this CDR3. The chain is built from TRBV11-2 and TRBJ2-1; 7 positions agree with TRBD2. The junction had 4 bases not matched to a gene; V was cut back by 4 bases and J by 4 bases. This CDR3 is 14 amino acids long. The germline gives CDR1 SGHAT, CDR2 FQNNGV. The DNA of the CDR3 is TGTGCCAGCAGCTCCGGGGGGAGTTACAATGAGCAGTTCTTC. It codes for CASSSGGSYNEQFF.

The chain recombines TRBV6-5 with TRBJ2-7; D perhaps matches TRBD2 (5 bases). Trimming took off 3 bases at V and 6 bases at J, with 15 bases between the two ends. The germline V gene encodes CDR1 MNHEY and CDR2 SVGAGI. This CDR3 comprises 14 residues. The CDR3 nucleotides read TGTGCCAGCAGTTATTTTCCGGGAACCAGCGAGCAGTACTTC. It codes for CASSYFPGTSEQYF.

J is TRBJ2-5 and V is TRBV18; 7 bases agree with TRBD2. This CDR3 has 16 amino acids. Losses at the gene ends were 6 bases for V and 2 bases for J; bases not matched to a gene: 12. The V gene's germline CDR1 is KGHSH and CDR2 LQKENI. The DNA for the CDR3 is TGTGCCAGCTCCCGGGCGGGGACTACAAATCAAGAGACCCAGTACTTC. Residues: CASSRAGTTNQETQYF.

The chain is built from TRBV9 and TRBJ1-3, with a possible D match to TRBD1 (6 bases). V was trimmed by 5 bases and J by 2 bases, leaving 11 bases between them. The CDR3 runs 14 residues. Germline values: CDR1 SGDLS, CDR2 YYNGEE. The CDR3 here is CASSKQGAGNTIYF. The CDR3 nucleotides are TGTGCCAGCAGTAAACAGGGTGCTGGAAACACCATATATTTT.